The sequence of this T cell receptor (beta chain) was determined in a study of blood T cell repertoires in COVID-19. Study summary: Specimens from acute and convalescent COVID-19 originated in the United States, Italy and Spain. From T cells, B-cell-depleted T cells, or PBMCs came the material, which was cDNA or gDNA.

The CDR3 totals 14 residues. Deletions cut 0 bases from V and 1 base from J, with 7 bases between. From germline, CDR1 is SGHRS and CDR2 YFSETQ. Authors' processing steps: Estimation of nucleated cell counts relied on the amplification of reference gene primers. The data were produced by immunoSEQ multiplex PCR, yet TCRdb's version contains in-frame clones alone and is incomplete. The V and J calls and the clone size are those of that table, but D and trimming were determined from the DNA. The profile covers some 150,000 clones, with just over 85% appearing a single time and approximately 1.4% taken by the ten largest.

Source material: peripheral blood. The source is a woman in her sixties or seventies with acute or convalescent COVID-19. V is TRBV5-1 and J is TRBJ2-5; D remains unclear. CDR3 region: CASSLGTVQETQYF. CDR3 in DNA: TGCGCCAGCAGCTTGGGAACAGTCCAAGAGACCCAGTACTTC.